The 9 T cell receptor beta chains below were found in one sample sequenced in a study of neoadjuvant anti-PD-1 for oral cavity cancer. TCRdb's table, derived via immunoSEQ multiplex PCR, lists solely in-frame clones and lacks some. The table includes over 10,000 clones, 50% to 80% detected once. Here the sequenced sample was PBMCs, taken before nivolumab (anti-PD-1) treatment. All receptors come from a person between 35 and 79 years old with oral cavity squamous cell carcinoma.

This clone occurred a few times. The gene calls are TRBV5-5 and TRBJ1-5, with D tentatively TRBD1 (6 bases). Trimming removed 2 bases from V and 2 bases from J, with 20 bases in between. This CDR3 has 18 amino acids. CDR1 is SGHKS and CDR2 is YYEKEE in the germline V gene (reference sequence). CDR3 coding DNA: TGTGCCAGCAGCTTCGATGGGGGCCTCGTGGGGGGCAATCAGCCCCAGCATTTT. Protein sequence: CASSFDGGLVGGNQPQHF.

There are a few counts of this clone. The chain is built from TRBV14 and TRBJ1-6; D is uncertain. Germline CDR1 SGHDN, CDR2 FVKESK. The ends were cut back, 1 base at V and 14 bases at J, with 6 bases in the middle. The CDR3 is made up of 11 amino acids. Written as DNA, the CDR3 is TGTGCCAGCAGCCAAGGAATCACCCTCCACTTT. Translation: CASSQGITLHF.

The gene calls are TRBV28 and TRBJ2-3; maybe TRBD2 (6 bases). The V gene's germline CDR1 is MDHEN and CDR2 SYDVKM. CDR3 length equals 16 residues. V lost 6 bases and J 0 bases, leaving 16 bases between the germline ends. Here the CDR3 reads CASRPWVGGSTDTQYF. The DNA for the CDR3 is TGTGCCAGCAGGCCGTGGGTGGGGGGTAGCACAGATACGCAGTATTTT. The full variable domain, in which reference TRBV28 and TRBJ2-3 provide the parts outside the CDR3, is DVKVTQSSRYLVKRTGEKVFLECVQDMDHENMFWYRQDPGLGLRLIYFSYDVKMKEKGDIPEGYSVSREKKERFSLILESASTNQTSMYLCASRPWVGGSTDTQYFGPGTRLTVL.

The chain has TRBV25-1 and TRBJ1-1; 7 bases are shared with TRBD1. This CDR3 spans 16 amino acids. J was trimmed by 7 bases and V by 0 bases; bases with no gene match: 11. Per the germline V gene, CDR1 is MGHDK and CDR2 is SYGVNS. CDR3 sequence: CASSEYTDYRGGEAFF. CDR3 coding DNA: TGTGCCAGCAGTGAATATACGGATTACAGGGGAGGTGAAGCTTTCTTT.

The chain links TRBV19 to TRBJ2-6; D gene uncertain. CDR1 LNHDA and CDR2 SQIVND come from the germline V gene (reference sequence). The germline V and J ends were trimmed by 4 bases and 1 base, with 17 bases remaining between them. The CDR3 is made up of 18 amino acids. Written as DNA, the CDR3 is TGTGCCAGTAGTACTGGGCCTGTTACACTGTCTGGGGCCAACGTCCTGACTTTC. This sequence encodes CASSTGPVTLSGANVLTF.

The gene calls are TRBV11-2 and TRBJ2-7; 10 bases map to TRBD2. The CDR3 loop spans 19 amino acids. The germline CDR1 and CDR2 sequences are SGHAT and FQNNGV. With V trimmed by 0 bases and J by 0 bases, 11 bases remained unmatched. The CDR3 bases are TGTGCCAGCAGCTTAGAGGCCCCATTACTAGCGGGGTCCTCCTACGAGCAGTACTTC. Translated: CASSLEAPLLAGSSYEQYF. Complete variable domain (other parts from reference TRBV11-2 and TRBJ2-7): EAGVAQSPRYKIIEKRQSVAFWCNPISGHATLYWYQQILGQGPKLLIQFQNNGVVDDSQLPKDRFSAERLKGVDSTLKIQPAKLEDSAVYLCASSLEAPLLAGSSYEQYFGPGTRLTVT.

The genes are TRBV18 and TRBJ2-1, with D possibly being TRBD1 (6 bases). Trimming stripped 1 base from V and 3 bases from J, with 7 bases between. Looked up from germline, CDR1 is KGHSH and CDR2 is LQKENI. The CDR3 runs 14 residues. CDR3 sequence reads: CASSPRGHYNEQFF. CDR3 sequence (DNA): TGTGCCAGCTCACCACGGGGACACTACAATGAGCAGTTCTTC.

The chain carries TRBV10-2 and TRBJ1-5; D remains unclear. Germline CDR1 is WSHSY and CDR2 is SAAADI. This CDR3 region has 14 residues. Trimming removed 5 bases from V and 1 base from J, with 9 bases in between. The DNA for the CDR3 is TGCGCCAGCAGTAACGGCCTCAGCAATCAGCCCCAGCATTTT. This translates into CASSNGLSNQPQHF.

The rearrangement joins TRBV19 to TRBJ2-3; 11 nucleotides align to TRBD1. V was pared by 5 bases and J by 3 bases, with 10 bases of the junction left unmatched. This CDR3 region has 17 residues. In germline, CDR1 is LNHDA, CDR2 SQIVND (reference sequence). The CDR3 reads CASSFITGTGGTDTQYF. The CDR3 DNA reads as TGTGCCAGTAGTTTCATAACAGGGACAGGGGGTACAGATACGCAGTATTTT.